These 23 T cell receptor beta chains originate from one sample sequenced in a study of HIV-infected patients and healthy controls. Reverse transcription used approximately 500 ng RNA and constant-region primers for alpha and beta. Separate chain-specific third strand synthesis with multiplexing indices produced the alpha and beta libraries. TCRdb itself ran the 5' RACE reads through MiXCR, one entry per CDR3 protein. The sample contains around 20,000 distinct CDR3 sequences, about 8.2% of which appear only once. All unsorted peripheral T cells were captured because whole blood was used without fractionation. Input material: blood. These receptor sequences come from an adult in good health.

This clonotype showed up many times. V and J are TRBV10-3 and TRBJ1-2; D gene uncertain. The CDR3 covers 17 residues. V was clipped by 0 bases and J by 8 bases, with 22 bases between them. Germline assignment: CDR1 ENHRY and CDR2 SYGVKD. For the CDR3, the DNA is TGTGCCATCAGTGAGTCGGCCATGCACCCTCTTAAAGCCGGCTACACCTTC. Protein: CAISESAMHPLKAGYTF.

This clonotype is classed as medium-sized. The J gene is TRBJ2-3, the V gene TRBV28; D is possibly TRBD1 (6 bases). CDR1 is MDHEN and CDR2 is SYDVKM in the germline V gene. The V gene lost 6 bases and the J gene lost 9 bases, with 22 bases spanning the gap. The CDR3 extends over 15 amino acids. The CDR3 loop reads CASSPPSGQLVTQYF. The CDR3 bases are TGTGCCAGCAGCCCCCCTTCAGGACAGTTGGTCACGCAGTATTTT.

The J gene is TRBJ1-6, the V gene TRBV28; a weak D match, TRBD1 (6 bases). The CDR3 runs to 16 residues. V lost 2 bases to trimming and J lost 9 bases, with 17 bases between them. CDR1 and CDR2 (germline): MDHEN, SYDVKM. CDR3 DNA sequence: TGTGCCAGCAGTTTAAGGTTGACGGGGGGCGGTTCACCCCTCCACTTT. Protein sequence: CASSLRLTGGGSPLHF.

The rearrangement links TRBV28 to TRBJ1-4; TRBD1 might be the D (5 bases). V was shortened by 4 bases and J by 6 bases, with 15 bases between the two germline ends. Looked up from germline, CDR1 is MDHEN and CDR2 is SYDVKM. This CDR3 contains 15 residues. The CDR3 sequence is CASSSGQLSDEKLFF. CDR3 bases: TGTGCCAGCAGTTCAGGACAATTAAGCGATGAAAAACTGTTTTTT.

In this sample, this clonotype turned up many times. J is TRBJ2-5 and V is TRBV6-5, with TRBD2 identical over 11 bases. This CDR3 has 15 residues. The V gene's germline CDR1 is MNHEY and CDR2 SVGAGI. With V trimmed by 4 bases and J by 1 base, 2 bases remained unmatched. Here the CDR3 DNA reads TGTGCCAGCAGTTTAGCGGGAGGGGTCCAAGAGACCCAGTACTTC. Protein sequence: CASSLAGGVQETQYF.

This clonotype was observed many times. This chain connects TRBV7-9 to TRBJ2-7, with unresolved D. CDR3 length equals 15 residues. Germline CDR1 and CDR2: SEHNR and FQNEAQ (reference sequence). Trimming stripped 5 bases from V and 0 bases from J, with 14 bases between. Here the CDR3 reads CASSLKKPNSYEQYF. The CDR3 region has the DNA TGTGCCAGCAGCCTCAAAAAGCCTAACTCCTACGAGCAGTACTTC.

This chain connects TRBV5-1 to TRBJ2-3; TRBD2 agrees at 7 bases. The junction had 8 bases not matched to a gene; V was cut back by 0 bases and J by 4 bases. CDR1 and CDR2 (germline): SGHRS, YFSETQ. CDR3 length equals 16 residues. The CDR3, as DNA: TGCGCCAGCAGCTTGGATTCGGGCGGGAGCGCAGATACGCAGTATTTT. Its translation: CASSLDSGGSADTQYF.

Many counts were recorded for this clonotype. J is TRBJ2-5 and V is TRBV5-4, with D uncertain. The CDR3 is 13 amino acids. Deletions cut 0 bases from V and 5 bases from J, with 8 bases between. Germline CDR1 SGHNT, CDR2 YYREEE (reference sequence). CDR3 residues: CASSLVTAETQYF. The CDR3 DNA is TGTGCCAGCAGCTTGGTCACCGCGGAGACCCAGTACTTC. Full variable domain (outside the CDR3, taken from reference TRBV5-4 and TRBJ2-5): ETGVTQSPTHLIKTRGQQVTLRCSSQSGHNTVSWYQQALGQGPQFIFQYYREEENGRGNFPPRFSGLQFPNYSSELNVNALELDDSALYLCASSLVTAETQYFGPGTRLLVL.

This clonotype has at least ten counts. Here the CDR3 reads CASSPGGWLYGYTF. The CDR3 DNA sequence: TGTGCCAGCAGTCCCGGAGGCTGGCTCTATGGCTACACCTTC. The chain is built from TRBV27 and TRBJ1-2, with D unclear. V was shortened by 5 bases and J by 4 bases, with 14 bases between the two germline ends. Germline CDR1 is MNHEY and CDR2 is SMNVEV (reference sequence). The CDR3 has 14 amino acids.

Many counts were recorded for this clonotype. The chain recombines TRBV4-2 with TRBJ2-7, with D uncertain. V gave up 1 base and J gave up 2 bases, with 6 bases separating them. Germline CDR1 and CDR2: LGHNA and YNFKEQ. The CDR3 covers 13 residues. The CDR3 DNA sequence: TGTGCCAGCAGCCAAGGTCCCGCCTACGAGCAGTACTTC. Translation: CASSQGPAYEQYF.

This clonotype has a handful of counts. CDR3 loop: CASSEWRSSYNEQFF. CDR3 in DNA: TGTGCCAGCAGTGAATGGCGGAGCTCCTACAATGAGCAGTTCTTC. V usage is TRBV2 and J usage is TRBJ2-1; D gene uncertain. The V end lost 2 bases, the J end lost 0 bases, and 8 bases lay between the germline ends. Germline V gene sequence: CDR1 SNHLY, CDR2 FYNNEI. The CDR3 is 15 amino acids.

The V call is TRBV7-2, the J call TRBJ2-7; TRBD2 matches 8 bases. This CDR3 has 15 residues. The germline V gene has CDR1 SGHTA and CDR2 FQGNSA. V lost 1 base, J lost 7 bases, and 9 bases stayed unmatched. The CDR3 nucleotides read TGTGCCAGCAGCTTAGTGCGGGGGGCTGCCTGGGAGCAGTACTTC. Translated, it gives CASSLVRGAAWEQYF. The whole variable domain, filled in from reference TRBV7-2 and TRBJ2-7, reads GAGVSQSPSNKVTEKGKDVELRCDPISGHTALYWYRQSLGQGLEFLIYFQGNSAPDKSGLPSDRFSAERTGGSVSTLTIQRTQQEDSAVYLCASSLVRGAAWEQYFGPGTRLTVT.

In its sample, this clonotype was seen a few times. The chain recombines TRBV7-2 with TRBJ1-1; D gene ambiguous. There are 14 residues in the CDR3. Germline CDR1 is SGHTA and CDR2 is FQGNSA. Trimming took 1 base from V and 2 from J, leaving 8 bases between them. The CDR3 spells CASSLEVGNTEAFF. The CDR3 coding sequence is TGTGCCAGCAGCTTAGAGGTCGGAAACACTGAAGCTTTCTTT.

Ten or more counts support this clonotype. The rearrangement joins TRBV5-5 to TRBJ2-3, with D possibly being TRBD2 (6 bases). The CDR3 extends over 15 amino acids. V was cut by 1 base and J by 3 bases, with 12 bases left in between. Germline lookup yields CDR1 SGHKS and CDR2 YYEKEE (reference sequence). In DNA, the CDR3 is TGTGCCAGCAGCTTGTTAGCGGAAACAACAGATACGCAGTATTTT. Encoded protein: CASSLLAETTDTQYF.

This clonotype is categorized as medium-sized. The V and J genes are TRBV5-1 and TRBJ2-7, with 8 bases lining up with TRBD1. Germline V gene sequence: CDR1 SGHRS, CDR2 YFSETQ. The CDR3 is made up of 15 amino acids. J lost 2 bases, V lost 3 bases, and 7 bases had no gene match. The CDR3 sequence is CASSYSRGPAYEQYF. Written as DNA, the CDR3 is TGCGCCAGCAGCTACTCCAGGGGGCCGGCCTACGAGCAGTACTTC.

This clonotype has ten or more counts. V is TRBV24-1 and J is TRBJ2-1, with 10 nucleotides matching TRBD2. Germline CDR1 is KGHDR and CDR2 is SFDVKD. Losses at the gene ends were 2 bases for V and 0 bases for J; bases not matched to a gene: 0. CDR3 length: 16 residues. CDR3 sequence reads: CATSDSSGSSYNEQFF. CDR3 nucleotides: TGTGCCACCAGTGATTCTAGCGGGAGCTCCTACAATGAGCAGTTCTTC.

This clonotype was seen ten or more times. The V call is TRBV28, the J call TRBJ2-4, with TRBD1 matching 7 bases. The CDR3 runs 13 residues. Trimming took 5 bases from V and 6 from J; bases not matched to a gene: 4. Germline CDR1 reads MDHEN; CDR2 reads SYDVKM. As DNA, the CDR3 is TGTGCCAGCAGTACAGGGGAAGGAAACATTCAGTACTTC. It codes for CASSTGEGNIQYF. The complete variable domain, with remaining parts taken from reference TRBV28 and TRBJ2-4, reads DVKVTQSSRYLVKRTGEKVFLECVQDMDHENMFWYRQDPGLGLRLIYFSYDVKMKEKGDIPEGYSVSREKKERFSLILESASTNQTSMYLCASSTGEGNIQYFGAGTRLSVL.

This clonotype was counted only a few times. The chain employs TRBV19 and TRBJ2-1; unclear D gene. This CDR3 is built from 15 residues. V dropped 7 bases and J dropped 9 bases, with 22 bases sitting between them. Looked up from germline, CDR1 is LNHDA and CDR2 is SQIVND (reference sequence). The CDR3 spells CASKALLAPSIEQFF. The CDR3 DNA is TGTGCCAGTAAGGCTCTTCTGGCGCCTAGTATTGAGCAGTTCTTC.

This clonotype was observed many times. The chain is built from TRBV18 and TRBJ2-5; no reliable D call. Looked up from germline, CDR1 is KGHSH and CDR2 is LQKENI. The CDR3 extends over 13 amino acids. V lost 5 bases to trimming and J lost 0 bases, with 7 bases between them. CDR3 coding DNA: TGTGCCAGCTCAAGAACGGACCAAGAGACCCAGTACTTC. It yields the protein CASSRTDQETQYF.

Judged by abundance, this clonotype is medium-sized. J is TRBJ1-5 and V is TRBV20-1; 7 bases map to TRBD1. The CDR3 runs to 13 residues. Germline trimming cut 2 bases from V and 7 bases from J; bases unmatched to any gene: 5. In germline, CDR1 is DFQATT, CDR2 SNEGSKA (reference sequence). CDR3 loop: CSARSTGEQPQHF. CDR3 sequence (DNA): TGCAGTGCTAGAAGCACAGGGGAACAGCCCCAGCATTTT.

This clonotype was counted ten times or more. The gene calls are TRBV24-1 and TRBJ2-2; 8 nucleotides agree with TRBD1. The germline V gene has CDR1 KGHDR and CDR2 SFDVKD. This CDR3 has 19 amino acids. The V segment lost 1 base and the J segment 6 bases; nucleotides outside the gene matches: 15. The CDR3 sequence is CATSDFLISDRASPGELFF. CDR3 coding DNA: TGTGCCACCAGTGATTTCCTGATTTCGGACAGGGCCTCTCCCGGGGAGCTGTTTTTT.

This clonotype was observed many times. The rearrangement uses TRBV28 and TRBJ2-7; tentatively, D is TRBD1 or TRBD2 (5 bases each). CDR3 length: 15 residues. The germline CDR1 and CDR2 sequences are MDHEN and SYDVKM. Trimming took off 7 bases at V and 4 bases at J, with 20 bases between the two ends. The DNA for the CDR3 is TGTGCCAGCAATCCCCCGGGACGGAATTCTTACGAGCAGTACTTC. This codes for CASNPPGRNSYEQYF.

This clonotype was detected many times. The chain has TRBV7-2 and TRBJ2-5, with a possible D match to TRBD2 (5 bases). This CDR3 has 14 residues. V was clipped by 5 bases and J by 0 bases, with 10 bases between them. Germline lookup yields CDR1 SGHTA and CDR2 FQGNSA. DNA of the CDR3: TGTGCCAGCAGCCGACACGGGAACCAAGAGACCCAGTACTTC. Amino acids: CASSRHGNQETQYF.